The subject of this entry is one T cell receptor (beta chain). Authors' methods: Scientists estimated how many nucleated cells there were by amplifying reference gene primers. Some clones are missing from TCRdb's copy, which holds only in-frame ones; the method was immunoSEQ multiplex PCR. From that table come the V and J calls and clone size; the DNA was used to work out D and trimming. The repertoire holds more than 95,000 clones, with around 86% as singletons. This record belongs to a study of blood T cell repertoires in COVID-19. Turning to the study itself: COVID-19 samples collected from the United States, Italy and Spain covered acute and convalescent phases. Nucleic acid was either cDNA or gDNA, and it came from T cells, B-cell-depleted T cells, or PBMCs.

Germline values: CDR1 GTSNPN, CDR2 SVGIG (reference sequence). The CDR3 is 14 amino acids. With 4 bases clipped from V and 7 bases from J, the junction kept 7 bases outside the gene matches. Sequencing input: peripheral blood. This TCR came from a human donor in a cohort sampled during active COVID-19. This chain uses TRBV30 with TRBJ1-5; TRBD1 aligns across 10 bases. This chain's CDR3 is CAWNLGQGEQPQHF. CDR3 DNA: TGTGCCTGGAATTTAGGACAGGGGGAGCAGCCCCAGCATTTT.